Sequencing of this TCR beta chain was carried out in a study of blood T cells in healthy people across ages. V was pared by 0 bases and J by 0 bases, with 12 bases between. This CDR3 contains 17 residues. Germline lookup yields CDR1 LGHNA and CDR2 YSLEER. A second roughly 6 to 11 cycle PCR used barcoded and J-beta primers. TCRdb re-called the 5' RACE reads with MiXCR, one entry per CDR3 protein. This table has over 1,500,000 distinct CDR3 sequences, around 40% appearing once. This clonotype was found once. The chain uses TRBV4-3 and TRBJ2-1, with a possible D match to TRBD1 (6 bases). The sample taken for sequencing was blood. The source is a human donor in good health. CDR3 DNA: TGCGCCAGCAGCCAAGAGCCAGGGGTAAGCTCCTACAATGAGCAGTTCTTC. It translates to CASSQEPGVSSYNEQFF.